This is a list of T cell receptor beta chains from one sample in a study of shared clonotypes between healthy human individuals. TCRdb's table, derived via immunoSEQ multiplex PCR, lists solely in-frame clones and lacks some. The sample lists over 750,000 clones; around 96% were seen once. Sample: naive CD8+ T cells sorted from blood. These receptors all stem from a man aged 25-45 years in good health. Both conserved end residues are part of each CDR3. A D gene is named only where the DNA matches it firmly. Rows give clone size only sometimes, using once, few, many, or a class for an expanded clone.

TRBJ2-1 | NA | NA | TRBV7-9 | TGTGCCAGCAGCGGAGGGTCCTACAATGAGCAGTTCTTC | CASSGGSYNEQFF
TRBJ2-1 | TRBD2 | NA | TRBV19 | TGTGCCAGTAGTATAGGGCCCGGACTAGCGGCGTACAATGAGCAGTTCTTC | CASSIGPGLAAYNEQFF
TRBJ2-1 | NA | NA | TRBV27 | TGTGCCAGCAGTTTAGCCGATGAGCAGTTCTTC | CASSLADEQFF
TRBJ2-1 | NA | once | TRBV7-9 | TGTGCCAGCAGCTTAGATTATAAGGAGGCAGGGTCACACAATGAGCAGTTCTTC | CASSLDYKEAGSHNEQFF
TRBJ2-1 | NA | NA | TRBV7-9 | TGTGCCAGCAGCTTAGTGTCCGGGTCCTCCTACAATGAGCAGTTCTTC | CASSLVSGSSYNEQFF
TRBJ2-1 | NA | NA | TRBV7-2 | TGTGCCAGCAGCTTGGGTGTGTTGGATAGCGAATACAATGAGCAGTTCTTC | CASSLGVLDSEYNEQFF
TRBJ1-2 | NA | NA | TRBV14 | TGTGCCAGCAGCTTCGGACCATATGGCTACACCTTC | CASSFGPYGYTF
TRBJ1-1 | NA | NA | TRBV2 | TGTGCCAGCTTTGGACGGAGGAACACTGAAGCTTTCTTT | CASFGRRNTEAFF
TRBJ2-1 | TRBD1 | NA | TRBV9 | TGTGCCAGCAGCGACACAGGGGGCAATGAGCAGTTCTTC | CASSDTGGNEQFF
TRBJ2-1 | TRBD2 | NA | TRBV10-2 | TGCGCCAGCAGTGGCAGCGGGAGGTGGGATGAGCAGTTCTTC | CASSGSGRWDEQFF
TRBJ2-3 | NA | NA | TRBV19 | TGTGCCAGTACCACGACCTCTACAGATACGCAGTATTTT | CASTTTSTDTQYF
TRBJ2-1 | NA | NA | TRBV4-3 | TGCGCCAGCAGCCAAGAACTGGCCGCGGCCTACAATGAGCAGTTCTTC | CASSQELAAAYNEQFF
TRBJ1-1 | NA | NA | TRBV6-1 | TGTGCCAGCAGTGAATCACTGTGGAAGGAGAACACTGAAGCTTTCTTT | CASSESLWKENTEAFF